These T cell receptor beta chains were read from a single sample in a study of blood T cells in healthy people across ages. TCRdb used MiXCR to reprocess the 5' RACE reads, holding one entry per CDR3 protein. The sample carries over 1,500,000 distinct CDR3 sequences, around half recorded once. Sequenced material: blood. The receptors originated from a woman aged 40 to 49 in good health. The CDR3 runs from the conserved cysteine through the conserved F or W. D genes are given only for firm matches. Only part of the rows carry a size: once, few, many, or a class if the clone is expanded.

NA,once,TRBV28,TRBJ2-5,CATSRLQKETQYF,TGTGCCACCTCAAGACTCCAAAAGGAGACCCAGTACTTC
NA,NA,TRBV28,TRBJ2-3,CASSFWGRFTDTQYF,TGTGCCAGCAGTTTTTGGGGTAGATTCACAGATACGCAGTATTTT
NA,NA,TRBV20-1,TRBJ2-7,CSALPWGIEQYF,TGCAGTGCCCTCCCATGGGGAATCGAGCAGTACTTC
TRBD2,NA,TRBV20-1,TRBJ2-3,CSASKGLAGAADTQYF,TGCAGTGCTAGCAAGGGACTAGCGGGAGCAGCAGATACGCAGTATTTT
TRBD2,NA,TRBV2,TRBJ2-5,CASMKGGSETQYF,TGTGCCAGCATGAAGGGAGGGTCGGAGACCCAGTACTTC
NA,NA,TRBV12-3/TRBV12-4,TRBJ1-1,CASRFGGPNTEAFF,TGTGCCAGCAGATTCGGGGGGCCGAACACTGAAGCTTTCTTT
TRBD1,few,TRBV5-1,TRBJ2-4,CASSGRDRGNIQYF,TGCGCCAGCAGCGGACGGGACAGGGGGAACATTCAGTACTTC
NA,NA,TRBV20-1,TRBJ2-7,CSAGWRGDNEQYF,TGCAGTGCTGGATGGAGGGGTGACAACGAGCAGTACTTC
NA,NA,TRBV10-3,TRBJ2-4,CAISDSVDTLNIQYF,TGTGCCATCAGTGATAGTGTGGACACACTAAACATTCAGTACTTC
TRBD2,few,TRBV27,TRBJ2-1,CASSAGGQPPSEQFF,TGTGCCAGCAGTGCGGGGGGGCAACCTCCCAGTGAGCAGTTCTTC
NA,NA,TRBV15,TRBJ1-2,CATSRSGLGNYGYTF,TGTGCCACGAGCAGGAGCGGGCTGGGGAACTATGGCTACACCTTC
NA,once,TRBV4-1,TRBJ2-5,CTSSQRGSVKETQYF,TGCACCAGCAGCCAACGGGGCAGCGTGAAAGAGACCCAGTACTTC
TRBD1,NA,TRBV7-9,TRBJ2-3,CASSPRGTGQSTDTQYF,TGTGCCAGCAGCCCAAGGGGGACAGGGCAAAGCACAGATACGCAGTATTTC
TRBD1,NA,TRBV20-1,TRBJ1-5,CSASRTGDQPQHF,TGCAGTGCTTCCCGGACAGGGGATCAGCCCCAGCATTTT
TRBD2,few,TRBV5-1,TRBJ2-3,CASSSGRAGADTQYF,TGCGCCAGCAGCTCGGGACGAGCGGGGGCAGATACGCAGTATTTT
NA,NA,TRBV27,TRBJ1-5,CASRVGASNQPQHF,TGTGCCAGCAGGGTCGGGGCTAGCAATCAGCCCCAGCATTTT
TRBD1,NA,TRBV7-3,TRBJ2-1,CASSLPDRAYNEQFF,TGTGCCAGCAGCTTACCGGACAGGGCCTACAATGAGCAGTTCTTC
TRBD1,NA,TRBV12-3/TRBV12-4,TRBJ1-2,CASRTGGTGYTF,TGTGCCAGCAGGACAGGGGGGACTGGCTACACCTTC
TRBD2,few,TRBV7-2,TRBJ2-1,CASSLVGTSGGADEQFF,TGTGCCAGCAGCTTAGTGGGGACTAGCGGGGGGGCGGATGAGCAGTTCTTC
TRBD2,few,TRBV4-2,TRBJ2-3,CASSQDPSGGLSTDTQYF,TGTGCCAGCAGCCAAGATCCTAGCGGGGGCCTTAGCACAGATACGCAGTATTTT
TRBD2,few,TRBV28,TRBJ2-1,CASSLLVSGGAGEQFF,TGTGCCAGCAGTTTATTGGTCAGCGGGGGGGCTGGTGAGCAGTTCTTC
TRBD1,NA,TRBV7-9,TRBJ2-1,CASSFRDSPNEQFF,TGTGCCAGCAGCTTCCGGGACAGCCCCAATGAGCAGTTCTTC
NA,NA,TRBV20-1,TRBJ1-5,CSARARGRSNQPQHF,TGCAGTGCTAGGGCCAGGGGTCGAAGTAATCAGCCCCAGCATTTT
TRBD1,NA,TRBV4-1,TRBJ1-2,CASSQSPDRGQVYGYTF,TGCGCCAGCAGCCAATCTCCGGACAGGGGGCAAGTCTATGGCTACACCTTC
NA,NA,TRBV5-5,TRBJ1-4,CASSLALDEKLFF,TGTGCCAGCAGCTTGGCCCTGGATGAAAAACTGTTTTTT
TRBD1,few,TRBV7-2,TRBJ2-7,CASSLGGTGAPYLRYEQYF,TGTGCCAGCAGCTTGGGGGGGACAGGGGCCCCGTACCTTCGCTACGAGCAGTACTTC
NA,NA,TRBV12-3/TRBV12-4,TRBJ2-3,CASTHGGITDTQYF,TGTGCCAGCACCCATGGGGGTATCACAGATACGCAGTATTTT
TRBD1,NA,TRBV7-2,TRBJ2-4,CASRSTGGVAKNIQYF,TGTGCCAGCAGATCGACAGGGGGGGTAGCCAAAAACATTCAGTACTTC
TRBD2,NA,TRBV20-1,TRBJ2-7,CSARPGTNSYEQYF,TGCAGTGCTAGACCCGGGACTAACTCCTACGAGCAGTACTTC